Here is one TCR beta chain with its context. This entry belongs to a study of CD8 T cells in Susac syndrome. An input of roughly 0.45 to 1 ug of RNA was subjected to reverse transcription using random hexamers. TCRdb analysed the immunoSEQ multiplex PCR reads with MiXCR anew, one entry per CDR3 protein. The table has 210,000 or so distinct CDR3 sequences, 80% to 95% seen once. The CDR3 totals 15 residues. With V trimmed by 3 bases and J by 5 bases, 8 bases remained unmatched. Germline V gene data show CDR1 as DFQATT and CDR2 as SNEGSKA (reference sequence). The V and J genes are TRBV20-1 and TRBJ2-1, with 9 bases identical to TRBD2. The clonotype comes from a human donor with multiple sclerosis. Material for sequencing was CD8+ T cells from PBMCs. CDR3 sequence (DNA): TGCAGTGCTAGTGGCGGGAGGGGGGTGGACAATGAGCAGTTCTTC. Translating gives CSASGGRGVDNEQFF.